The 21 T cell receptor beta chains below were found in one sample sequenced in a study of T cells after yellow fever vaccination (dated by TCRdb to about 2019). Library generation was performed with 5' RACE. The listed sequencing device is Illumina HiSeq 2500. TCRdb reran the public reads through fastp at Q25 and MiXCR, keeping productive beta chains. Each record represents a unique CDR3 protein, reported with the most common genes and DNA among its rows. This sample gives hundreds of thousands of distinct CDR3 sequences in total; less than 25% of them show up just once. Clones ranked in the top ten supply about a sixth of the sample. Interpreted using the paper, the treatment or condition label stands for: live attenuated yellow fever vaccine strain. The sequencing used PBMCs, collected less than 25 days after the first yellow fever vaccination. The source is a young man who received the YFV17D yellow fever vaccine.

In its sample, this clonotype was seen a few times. The CDR3 DNA reads TGCGCCAGCAGCCAAGTCTGGGACGGGAACTATGGCTACACCTTC. Amino acids: CASSQVWDGNYGYTF. This chain uses TRBV4-1 with TRBJ1-2, with a possible D match to TRBD1 (5 bases). Trimming removed 1 base at V and 2 bases at J, with 11 bases between. Per the germline V gene, CDR1 is MGHRA and CDR2 is YSYEKL. The CDR3 length is 15 residues.

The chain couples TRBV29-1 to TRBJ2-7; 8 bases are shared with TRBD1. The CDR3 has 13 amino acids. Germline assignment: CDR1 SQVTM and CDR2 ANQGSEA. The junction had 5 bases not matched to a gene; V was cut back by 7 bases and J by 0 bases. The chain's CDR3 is CSALDRASYEQYF. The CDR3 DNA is TGCAGCGCTCTGGACAGGGCCTCCTACGAGCAGTACTTC.

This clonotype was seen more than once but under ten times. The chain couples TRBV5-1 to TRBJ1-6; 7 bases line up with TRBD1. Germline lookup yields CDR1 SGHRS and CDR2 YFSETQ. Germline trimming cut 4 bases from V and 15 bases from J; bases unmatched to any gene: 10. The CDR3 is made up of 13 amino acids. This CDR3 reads CASSAERQGDLHF. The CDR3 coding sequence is TGCGCCAGCAGCGCGGAGCGGCAGGGGGACCTCCACTTT.

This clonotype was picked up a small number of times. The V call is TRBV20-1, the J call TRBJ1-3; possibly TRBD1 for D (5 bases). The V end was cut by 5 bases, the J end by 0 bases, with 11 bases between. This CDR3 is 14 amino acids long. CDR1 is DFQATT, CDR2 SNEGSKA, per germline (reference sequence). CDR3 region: CSAGHAGSGNTIYF. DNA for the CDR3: TGCAGTGCTGGACACGCCGGCTCTGGAAACACCATATATTTT.

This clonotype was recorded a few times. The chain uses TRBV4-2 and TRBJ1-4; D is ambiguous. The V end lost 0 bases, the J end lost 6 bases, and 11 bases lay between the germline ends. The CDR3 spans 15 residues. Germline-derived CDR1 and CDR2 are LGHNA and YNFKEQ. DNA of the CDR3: TGTGCCAGCAGCCAAGATCGTGGGTTATATGAAAAACTGTTTTTT. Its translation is CASSQDRGLYEKLFF.

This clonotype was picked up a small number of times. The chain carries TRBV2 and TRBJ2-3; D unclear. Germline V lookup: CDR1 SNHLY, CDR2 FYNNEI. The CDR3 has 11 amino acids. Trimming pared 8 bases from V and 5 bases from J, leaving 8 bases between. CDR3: CASLSGDTQYF. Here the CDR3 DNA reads TGTGCCAGCCTATCAGGAGATACGCAGTATTTT.

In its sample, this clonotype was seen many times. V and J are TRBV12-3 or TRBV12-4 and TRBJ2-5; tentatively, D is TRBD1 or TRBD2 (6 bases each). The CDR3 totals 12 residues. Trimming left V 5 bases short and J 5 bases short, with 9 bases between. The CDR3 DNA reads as TGTGCCAGCAGTCAGGGGAGGGAGACCCAGTACTTC. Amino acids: CASSQGRETQYF.

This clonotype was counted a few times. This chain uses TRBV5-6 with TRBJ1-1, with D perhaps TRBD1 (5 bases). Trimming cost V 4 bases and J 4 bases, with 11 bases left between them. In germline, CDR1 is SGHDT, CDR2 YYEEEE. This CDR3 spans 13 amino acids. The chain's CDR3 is CASSLRDGTEAFF. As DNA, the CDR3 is TGTGCCAGCAGCCTCAGGGATGGCACTGAAGCTTTCTTT. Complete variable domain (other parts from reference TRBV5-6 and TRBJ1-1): DAGVTQSPTHLIKTRGQQVTLRCSPKSGHDTVSWYQQALGQGPQFIFQYYEEEERQRGNFPDRFSGHQFPNYSSELNVNALLLGDSALYLCASSLRDGTEAFFGQGTRLTVV.

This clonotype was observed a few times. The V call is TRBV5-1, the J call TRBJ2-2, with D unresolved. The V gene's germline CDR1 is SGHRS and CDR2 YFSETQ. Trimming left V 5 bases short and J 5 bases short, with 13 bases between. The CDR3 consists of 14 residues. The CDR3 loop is CASRPGWQTGELFF. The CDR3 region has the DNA TGCGCCAGCAGACCTGGGTGGCAAACCGGGGAGCTGTTTTTT.

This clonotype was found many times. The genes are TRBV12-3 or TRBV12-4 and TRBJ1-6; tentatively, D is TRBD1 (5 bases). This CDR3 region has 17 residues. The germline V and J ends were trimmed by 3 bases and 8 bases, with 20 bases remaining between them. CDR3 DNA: TGTGCCAGCAGTTTGGGAATAAGGGGCCGTGATGATTCACCCCTCCACTTT. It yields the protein CASSLGIRGRDDSPLHF.

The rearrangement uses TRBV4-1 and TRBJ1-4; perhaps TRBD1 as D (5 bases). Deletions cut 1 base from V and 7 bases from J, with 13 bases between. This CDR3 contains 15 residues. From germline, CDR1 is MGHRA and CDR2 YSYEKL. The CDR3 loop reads CASSQVAGPGEKLFF. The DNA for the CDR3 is TGCGCCAGCAGCCAAGTGGCGGGGCCGGGTGAAAAACTGTTTTTT.

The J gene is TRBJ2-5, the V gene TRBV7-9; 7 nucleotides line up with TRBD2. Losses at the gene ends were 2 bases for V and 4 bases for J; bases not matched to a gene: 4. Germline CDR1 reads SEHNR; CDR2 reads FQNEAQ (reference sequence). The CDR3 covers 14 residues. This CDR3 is CASSLSSGLETQYF. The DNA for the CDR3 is TGTGCCAGCAGCTTATCTAGCGGATTAGAGACCCAGTACTTC.

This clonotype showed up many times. CDR3 protein: CASRNQDEQYF. The CDR3 DNA is TGCGCCAGCAGAAATCAGGACGAGCAGTACTTC. The rearrangement joins TRBV5-1 to TRBJ2-7; no clear D gene. Germline V lookup: CDR1 SGHRS, CDR2 YFSETQ. The CDR3 runs to 11 residues. V was trimmed by 5 bases and J by 5 bases, leaving 8 bases between them.

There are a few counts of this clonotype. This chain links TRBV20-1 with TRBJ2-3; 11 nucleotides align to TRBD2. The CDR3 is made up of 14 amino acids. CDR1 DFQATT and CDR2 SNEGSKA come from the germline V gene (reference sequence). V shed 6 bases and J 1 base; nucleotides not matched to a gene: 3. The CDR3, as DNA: TGCAGTGCCCGTAGCGGGGGGGGCACAGATACGCAGTATTTT. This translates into CSARSGGGTDTQYF.

CDR3 residues: CASSWDRVPEQYF. The CDR3 region has the DNA TGTGCCAGTTCGTGGGACAGGGTCCCCGAGCAGTACTTC. The V call is TRBV7-2, the J call TRBJ2-7; the match to TRBD1 covers 9 bases. The J segment lost 6 bases and the V segment lost 9 bases, leaving 9 bases of the junction unmatched. Germline assignment: CDR1 SGHTA and CDR2 FQGNSA. This CDR3 has 13 residues.

This chain's CDR3 is CASRELAGGSTDTQYF. The CDR3 DNA follows: TGCGCCAGCAGAGAACTAGCGGGGGGGAGCACAGATACGCAGTATTTT. V usage is TRBV5-1 and J usage is TRBJ2-3; 13 bases fit TRBD2. Looked up from germline, CDR1 is SGHRS and CDR2 is YFSETQ. The V segment lost 5 bases and the J segment 0 bases; nucleotides outside the gene matches: 3. The CDR3 covers 16 residues.

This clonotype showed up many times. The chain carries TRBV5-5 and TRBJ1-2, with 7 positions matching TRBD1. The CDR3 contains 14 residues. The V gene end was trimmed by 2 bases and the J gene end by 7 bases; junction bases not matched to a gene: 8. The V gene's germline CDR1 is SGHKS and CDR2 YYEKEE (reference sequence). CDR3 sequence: CASSLTRDRGGYTF. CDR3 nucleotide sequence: TGTGCCAGCAGCTTAACTAGGGACAGAGGTGGCTACACCTTC.

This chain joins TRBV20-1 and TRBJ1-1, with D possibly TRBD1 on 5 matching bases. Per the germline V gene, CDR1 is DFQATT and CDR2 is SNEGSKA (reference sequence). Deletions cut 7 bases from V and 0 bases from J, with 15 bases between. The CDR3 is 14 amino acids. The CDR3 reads CSVVRGALNTEAFF. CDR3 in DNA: TGCAGTGTCGTCAGAGGGGCCCTGAACACTGAAGCTTTCTTT.

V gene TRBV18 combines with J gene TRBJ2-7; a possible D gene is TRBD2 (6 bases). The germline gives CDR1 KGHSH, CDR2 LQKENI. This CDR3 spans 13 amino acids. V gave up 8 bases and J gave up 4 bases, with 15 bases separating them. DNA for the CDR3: TGTGCCAGCGCCCGGGAGTTGAATTACGAGCAGTACGTC. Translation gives CASARELNYEQYV.

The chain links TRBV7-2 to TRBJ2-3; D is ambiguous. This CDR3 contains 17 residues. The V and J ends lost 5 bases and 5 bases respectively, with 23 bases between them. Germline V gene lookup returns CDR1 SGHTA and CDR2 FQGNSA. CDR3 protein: CASSPSSPLVSGDTQYF. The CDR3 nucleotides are TGTGCCAGCAGCCCGTCCTCCCCGCTCGTCTCCGGAGATACGCAGTATTTT.

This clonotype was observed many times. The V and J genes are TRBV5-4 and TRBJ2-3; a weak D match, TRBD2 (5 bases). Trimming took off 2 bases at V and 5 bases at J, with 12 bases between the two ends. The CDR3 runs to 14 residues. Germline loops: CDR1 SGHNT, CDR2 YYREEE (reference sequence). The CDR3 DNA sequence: TGTGCCAGCAGCTTCACGGGGAGTGGAGATACGCAGTATTTT. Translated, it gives CASSFTGSGDTQYF.